This record concerns one T cell receptor beta chain sequence. Its specificity is not known. This specimen comes from a study of OX40 agonist ivuxolimab in advanced cancers. Study at large: Dose-escalation patients were diagnosed with hepatocellular carcinoma, melanoma, renal cell cancer or head and neck cancer.

Study findings and constraints: Patients with a partial response at 0.1-3.0 mg/kg had among the lowest clonal expansion.

CDR1 and CDR2 (germline): SGHVS, FNYEAQ. The CDR3 covers 17 residues. Trimming took off 0 bases at V and 4 bases at J, with 16 bases between the two ends. Profiling relied on immunoSEQ multiplex PCR, and the TCRdb table lists in-frame clones only, not all of them. Among roughly 74,000 clones listed, 92% were seen once. The V gene is TRBV7-6, the J gene TRBJ1-5; possibly TRBD1 for D (5 bases). The specimen comprised CD4+ or CD8+ T cells sorted from blood, sampled in a trial of the OX40 agonist ivuxolimab. This sequence originates from an adult with an advanced solid tumor such as melanoma, head and neck, liver or kidney cancer. CDR3 sequence reads: CASSLAVGSGPNQPQHF. As DNA, the CDR3 is TGTGCCAGCAGCTTAGCGGTCGGTTCAGGGCCAAATCAGCCCCAGCATTTT. Variable domain in full (rest from reference TRBV7-6 and TRBJ1-5): GAGVSQSPRYKVTKRGQDVALRCDPISGHVSLYWYRQALGQGPEFLTYFNYEAQQDKSGLPNDRFSAERPEGSISTLTIQRTEQRDSAMYRCASSLAVGSGPNQPQHFGDGTRLSIL.